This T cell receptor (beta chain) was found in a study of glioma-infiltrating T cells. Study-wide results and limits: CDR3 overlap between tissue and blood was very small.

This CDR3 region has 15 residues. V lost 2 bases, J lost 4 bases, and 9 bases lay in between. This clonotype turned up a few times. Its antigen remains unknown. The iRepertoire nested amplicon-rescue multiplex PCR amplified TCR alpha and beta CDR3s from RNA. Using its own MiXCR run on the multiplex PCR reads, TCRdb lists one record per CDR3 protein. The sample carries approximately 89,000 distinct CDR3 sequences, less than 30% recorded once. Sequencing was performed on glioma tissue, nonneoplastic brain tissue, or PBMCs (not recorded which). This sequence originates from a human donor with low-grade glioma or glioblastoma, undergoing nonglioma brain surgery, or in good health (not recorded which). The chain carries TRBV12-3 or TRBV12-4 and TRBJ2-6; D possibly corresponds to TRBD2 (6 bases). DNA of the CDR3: TGTGCCAGCAGTTTATGGGGGGACGGGGCCAACGTCCTGACTTTC. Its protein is CASSLWGDGANVLTF.